A selection of T cell receptor beta chains follows, all from one sample in a study of tumor-infiltrating lymphocytes in primary liver carcinoma. TCRdb re-called the multiplex PCR reads through MiXCR, storing one row per CDR3 protein. The repertoire includes fewer than 350,000 distinct CDR3 sequences, approximately 60% of them detected once, and more than 8.5% sits in the top ten. The sample was peripheral blood. The receptors stem from a man between 35 and 55 years old with primary liver carcinoma and hepatitis B virus infection. Both conserved end residues are part of each CDR3. The D gene is left open where the match is weak. Not all rows give a size; the values are once, few, many and, for expanded clones, a class.

NA	TRBJ2-7	TRBD2	TRBV5-1	CASSWGGSYEQYF	TGCGCCAGCAGCTGGGGGGGGTCCTACGAGCAGTACTTC
few	TRBJ2-7	TRBD1	TRBV10-2	CASSPTGTETYEQYF	TGCGCCAGCAGCCCTACCGGGACAGAGACCTACGAGCAGTACTTC
NA	TRBJ2-5	TRBD2	TRBV11-2	CASGSGLAVQETQYF	TGTGCCAGCGGCTCCGGACTAGCGGTGCAAGAGACCCAGTACTTC
NA	TRBJ2-7	NA	TRBV28	CASSPGVEQYF	TGTGCCAGTAGTCCAGGGGTAGAGCAGTACTTC
NA	TRBJ2-6	NA	TRBV11-1	CASRWAGGNVLPF	NA
NA	TRBJ2-5	TRBD1	TRBV11-2	CSSSPRQGRETQYF	TGTAGCAGCAGCCCCAGACAGGGAAGGGAGACCCAGTACTTC
NA	TRBJ2-2	TRBD1	TRBV7-9	CASSLELRTGGTGELFF	TGTGCCAGCAGCTTAGAGCTTCGGACAGGGGGAACAGGGGAGCTGTTTTTT
once	TRBJ2-7	NA	TRBV6-5	CQQHPPGDQTYEQYF	TGCCAGCAGCACCCCCCAGGAGACCAGACCTACGAGCAGTACTTC
many	TRBJ2-7	NA	TRBV4-2	CASSQGTGSQYEQYF	TGTGCCAGCAGCCAAGGCACCGGGTCTCAGTACGAGCAGTACTTC
NA	TRBJ2-3	NA	TRBV29-1	CSVVGGWTDTQYF	TGCAGCGTTGTGGGGGGCTGGACAGATACGCAGTATTTT
many	TRBJ1-4	NA	TRBV29-1	CSVTDNEKLFF	TGCAGCGTCACAGATAATGAAAAACTGTTTTTT
NA	TRBJ2-1	TRBD1	TRBV4-2	CASGHAGEQGNNEQFF	TGTGCCAGCGGCCACGCAGGGGAACAGGGGAACAATGAGCAGTTCTTC
NA	TRBJ2-1	TRBD2	TRBV11-1	CANSGKWGVDEQSF	TGTGCCAACAGCGGGAAGTGGGGGGTTGATGAGCAGTCCTTC
NA	TRBJ2-5	TRBD2	TRBV11-2	CASILGRQGLAGQETQYF	TGTGCTAGCATCTTAGGTCGACAGGGACTAGCGGGCCAAGAGACCCAGTACTTC
NA	TRBJ1-6	NA	TRBV18	CASSPNDNSPLHF	TGTGCCAGCTCACCAAACGATAATTCACCCCTCCACTTT
many	TRBJ2-1	NA	TRBV4-2	CASSQPPGSASYNEQFF	TGTGCCAGCAGCCAACCTCCAGGGAGTGCCTCCTACAATGAGCAGTTCTTC
many	TRBJ2-4	NA	TRBV5-6	CASSLWILKNIQYF	TGTGCCAGCAGCTTATGGATTCTGAAAAACATTCAGTACTTC
NA	TRBJ1-2	TRBD1	TRBV5-6	CASNKGGSIDGYTF	TGTGCCAGCAATAAAGGGGGCTCGATAGATGGCTACACCTTC
NA	TRBJ2-3	NA	TRBV30	CAWSVSQSTDTQYF	TGTGCCTGGAGTGTAAGTCAGTCCACAGATACGCAGTATTTT
NA	TRBJ2-1	TRBD2	TRBV28	CASSQLAGVRYNEQFF	TGTGCCAGCAGTCAGCTAGCGGGAGTGCGCTACAATGAGCAGTTCTTC
NA	TRBJ2-5	NA	TRBV5-1	CASSLYLQETQYF	TGCGCCAGCAGCTTGTACCTTCAAGAGACCCAGTACTTT
NA	TRBJ2-5	NA	TRBV28	CASRKQVPETQYF	TGTGCCAGCAGAAAACAGGTTCCAGAGACCCAGTACTTC
few	TRBJ2-5	NA	TRBV28	CASSLLGRGETQYF	TGTGCCAGCAGTTTACTTGGCAGGGGAGAGACCCAGTACTTC
NA	TRBJ2-4	NA	TRBV6-5	CASSYSAEERNIQYF	TGCGCCAGCAGTTACTCAGCGGAGGAGAGAAACATTCAGTACTTC
NA	TRBJ2-1	TRBD2	TRBV11-2	CASRLTSGRNERFF	TGTGCCAGCAGATTAACTAGCGGGAGAAATGAGCGGTTCTTC
NA	TRBJ2-6	NA	TRBV30	CAWSVLASGANVLTF	TGTGCCTGGAGTGTACTGGCCTCTGGGGCCAACGTCCTGACTTTC
NA	TRBJ2-3	TRBD1	TRBV29-1	CSVTGVSETQYF	TGCAGCGTGACAGGGGTTTCAGAAACGCAGTATTTT
NA	TRBJ2-3	NA	TRBV29-1	CSAHGGGQCTDTQYF	TGCAGCGCCCACGGTGGGGGCCAATGCACAGATACACAGTATTTT
once	TRBJ2-3	NA	TRBV18	CASSQTVEDTQYF	TGTGCCAGCTCCCAGACCGTAGAGGATACGCAGTATTTT
NA	TRBJ2-7	NA	TRBV6-5	CASKKGGASYEQYF	TGTGCCAGCAAAAAGGGGGGTGCGTCCTACGAGCAGTACTTC
NA	TRBJ2-3	TRBD2	TRBV11-3	CPSSRGSGGSTDTQYF	TGTCCCAGCAGCCGAGGGTCCGGCGGGAGCACAGATACTCAGTATTTT
NA	TRBJ1-1	NA	TRBV11-2	CASSLGLNTEASF	TGTGCCAGCAGCTTAGGACTGAACACTGAAGCTTCCTTT
NA	TRBJ2-1	TRBD2	TRBV5-4	CASSSKLAGVDEQFF	TGTGCCAGCAGCTCAAAACTAGCGGGAGTGGATGAGCAGTTCTTC
NA	TRBJ1-1	TRBD1	TRBV6-1	CAGSEQGAWGTEAFF	TGTGCCGGCAGTGAACAGGGGGCTTGGGGCACTGAAGCTTTCTTT
NA	TRBJ2-7	NA	TRBV11-1	CASSLESLYEQYF	TGTGCCAGCAGCTTAGAGAGTCTCTACGAGCAGTACTTC
NA	TRBJ2-7	NA	TRBV11-2	CANSYQGGAHSYEQYF	TGTGCCAACAGCTACCAGGGAGGAGCGCACTCTTACGAGCAGTACTTC
many	TRBJ1-1	NA	TRBV29-1	CSVGSAGEKVNTEAFF	TGCAGCGTTGGGTCGGCAGGGGAAAAGGTCAACACTGAAGCTTTCTTT
NA	TRBJ1-4	NA	TRBV7-8	CASSRGWGAGSEKLFF	TGTGCCAGCAGCCGGGGGTGGGGGGCTGGGAGTGAAAAACTGTTTTTT
few	TRBJ2-7	NA	TRBV6-6	CASGKPGITYEQYF	TGTGCCAGCGGTAAGCCAGGGATAACCTACGAGCAGTACTTC
many	TRBJ2-1	TRBD2	TRBV12-3/TRBV12-4	CASSLILAIQEQFF	TGTGCCAGCAGTTTAATACTAGCGATTCAAGAGCAGTTCTTC
NA	TRBJ1-1	TRBD1	TRBV5-1	CASSSGTAMNTEAFF	TGCGCCAGCAGTTCTGGGACAGCGATGAACACTGAAGCTTTCTTT
many	TRBJ2-3	TRBD2	TRBV29-1	CSVEGTSGRMAF	TGCAGCGTTGAAGGGACTAGCGGGAGGATGGCATTT
many	TRBJ2-7	NA	TRBV29-1	CSVGVGPYEQYF	TGCAGCGTTGGTGTGGGCCCCTACGAGCAGTACTTC
many	TRBJ1-4	TRBD1	TRBV4-2	CASSQDDRGDEKLFF	TGTGCCAGCAGCCAAGATGACAGGGGAGATGAAAAACTGTTTTTT
NA	TRBJ2-7	NA	TRBV6-1	CASSEPGTWILYEQYF	TGTGCCAGCAGCGAGCCCGGGACATGGATTTTGTACGAGCAGTACTTC
NA	TRBJ2-1	NA	TRBV6-2/TRBV6-3	CAGSYPASRRLNNEQFF	TGTGCCGGCAGTTATCCCGCTAGCCGGAGATTAAACAATGAGCAGTTCTTC
NA	TRBJ2-7	TRBD1	TRBV28	CASSRTGALYEQYF	TGTGCCAGCAGTCGGACAGGGGCGCTTTACGAGCAGTACTTC
few	TRBJ2-3	NA	TRBV30	CAWSVASGTDTQYF	TGTGCCTGGAGTGTCGCTAGCGGCACAGATACGCAGTATTTT
NA	TRBJ2-6	TRBD1	TRBV19	CASRSGGDRGISGTNVLTF	TGTGCCAGTAGATCCGGTGGGGACAGGGGGATCTCTGGGACCAACGTCCTGACTTTC
many	TRBJ2-1	NA	TRBV29-1	CSAPGLVSSYNEQFF	TGCAGCGCCCCTGGGCTCGTGAGCTCCTACAATGAGCAGTTCTTC
NA	TRBJ2-3	TRBD1	TRBV5-1	CASSRLESGGDTQYF	TGCGCCAGCAGCCGCCTCGAGTCAGGGGGAGATACGCAGTATTTT